This TCR beta chain derives from a study of vaccination effects on CD4 cells after COVID-19. Study as a whole: Sequencing was preceded by expansion of antigen-specific CD4+ T cells with viral peptide pools in the ViraFEST assay. Each participant was given two doses of one vaccine (BNT162b2 or mRNA-1273).

Following a roughly 11-day culture, CD4+ T cells were purified. Negative nucleocapsid antibody tests before and after vaccination confirmed no previous SARS-CoV-2 infection. The CDR3 length is 11 residues. V lost 6 bases to trimming and J lost 7 bases, with 10 bases between them. From germline, CDR1 is DFQATT and CDR2 SNEGSKA (reference sequence). On this clone itself: Its specificity is unknown.

Profiling relied on immunoSEQ multiplex PCR, and the TCRdb table lists in-frame clones only, not all of them. Of about 28,000 clones listed, roughly 60% were seen once; the top ten hold roughly 10%. The chain carries TRBV20-1 and TRBJ2-1, with a possible D match to TRBD1 (5 bases). This clonotype was obtained from a human donor who received a COVID-19 vaccine. Specimen: CD4+ T cells from PBMCs cultured without peptide, collected before COVID-19 vaccination. Written as DNA, the CDR3 is TGCAGTGCCCCCCCAGGGAATGAGCAGTTCTTC. Its translation: CSAPPGNEQFF.